A single sample gave rise to the 15 T cell receptor beta chains below, sequenced in a study of control samples from healthy donors and cancer patients (TCRdb year 2020). Libraries were constructed by the immunoSEQ multiplex PCR assay. Here the immuneACCESS table is served through TCRdb, limited to in-frame sequences with V and J called. Missing clones are a known gap in these copies; in checked studies unresolved V genes cover under half, and the rest lacks a known reason. The sample table records fewer than 70,000 clones; roughly 80% of these occur just once. The ten biggest clones cover approximately 2.8% of the sample. The sequencing sample was made of PBMCs. These receptor sequences come from a woman in her forties or fifties with lung cancer.

The gene calls are TRBV6-5 and TRBJ1-2, with 8 bases aligning to TRBD1. The CDR3 has 13 residues. Germline CDR1 reads MNHEY; CDR2 reads SVGAGI. V trimming: 10 bases; J trimming: 3 bases; junction bases outside the gene matches: 7. The CDR3 nucleotides read TGTGCCACCCTTAGACAGGGGCACTATGGCTACACCTTC. Protein sequence: CATLRQGHYGYTF.

This chain uses TRBV7-2 with TRBJ1-3, with D perhaps matching TRBD1 (5 bases). V was pared by 4 bases and J by 0 bases, with 10 bases between. This CDR3 spans 15 amino acids. CDR1 is SGHTA, CDR2 FQGNSA, per germline. In nucleotides, the CDR3 is TGTGCCAGCAGCTACCGGGGGTCCTCTGGAAACACCATATATTTT. Its protein is CASSYRGSSGNTIYF.

This chain links TRBV6-5 with TRBJ1-5, with D perhaps TRBD1 (6 bases). Germline lookup yields CDR1 MNHEY and CDR2 SVGAGI. There are 13 residues in the CDR3. Trimming left V 5 bases short and J 6 bases short, with 11 bases between. This CDR3 is CASSSETGQPQHF. Here the CDR3 DNA reads TGTGCCAGCAGTAGCGAGACAGGTCAGCCCCAGCATTTT.

The rearrangement links TRBV27 to TRBJ2-7; TRBD1 matches at 9 bases. With 5 bases clipped from V and 4 bases from J, the junction kept 9 bases outside the gene matches. The CDR3 is 15 amino acids. The germline gives CDR1 MNHEY, CDR2 SMNVEV (reference sequence). The CDR3 loop reads CASSATGQGGYEQYF. The CDR3 DNA sequence: TGTGCCAGCAGTGCGACGGGACAGGGAGGATACGAGCAGTACTTC.

The rearrangement uses TRBV11-2 and TRBJ1-1; the D gene is possibly TRBD1 (6 bases). This CDR3 is built from 13 residues. CDR1 is SGHAT and CDR2 is FQNNGV in the germline V gene. With 4 bases removed from V and 5 bases from J, the gap between germline ends came to 11 bases. CDR3 region: CASSSQGYTEAFF. The CDR3 DNA is TGTGCCAGCAGCTCACAGGGTTATACTGAAGCTTTCTTT.

This clone was detected only a few times. The chain links TRBV7-9 to TRBJ1-2; a possible D gene is TRBD1 (6 bases). Germline V CDR1 and CDR2: SEHNR, FQNEAQ (reference sequence). The CDR3 covers 14 residues. The germline V and J ends were trimmed by 4 bases and 6 bases, with 15 bases remaining between them. CDR3 DNA: TGTGCCAGCAGCTACTCGGGGGGGGCCGATGGCTACACCTTC. Protein sequence: CASSYSGGADGYTF.

This rearrangement joins TRBV19 to TRBJ2-3; possible D gene TRBD2, 6 bases. CDR3 size: 14 residues. CDR1 is LNHDA and CDR2 is SQIVND in the germline V gene (reference sequence). Trimming cost V 3 bases and J 1 base, with 8 bases left between them. CDR3 region: CASSIGTGTDTQYF. The CDR3 DNA reads TGTGCCAGTAGTATTGGGACTGGCACAGATACGCAGTATTTT.

This clone was seen more than once but under ten times. This chain connects TRBV6-6 to TRBJ1-5; D is unresolved. V lost 7 bases to trimming and J lost 5 bases, with 6 bases between them. Germline loops: CDR1 MNHNY, CDR2 SVGAGI (reference sequence). This CDR3 has 11 residues. The CDR3 DNA sequence: TGTGCCAGCAACTCGGATCAGCCCCAGCATTTT. This codes for CASNSDQPQHF.

This chain links TRBV7-2 with TRBJ2-7; D might be TRBD2 (6 bases). The CDR3 totals 15 residues. Looked up from germline, CDR1 is SGHTA and CDR2 is FQGNSA. The ends were cut back, 5 bases at V and 4 bases at J, with 18 bases in the middle. This CDR3 reads CASSQSGGDQYEQYF. DNA for the CDR3: TGTGCCAGCAGCCAATCCGGCGGGGACCAATACGAGCAGTACTTC.

This chain's CDR3 is CASSFFPGGSYEQYF. CDR3 sequence (DNA): TGTGCCAGCAGCTTTTTTCCAGGGGGTTCCTACGAGCAGTACTTC. V gene TRBV7-2 combines with J gene TRBJ2-7; TRBD1 aligns across 7 bases. Per germline, CDR1 SGHTA and CDR2 FQGNSA. The CDR3 sequence is 15 residues long. Trimming removed 3 bases from V and 1 base from J; junction bases left unmatched: 6.

The chain carries TRBV5-5 and TRBJ1-1; no firm D call. V lost 3 bases and J lost 0, with 12 bases in between. Germline V gene lookup returns CDR1 SGHKS and CDR2 YYEKEE (reference sequence). The CDR3 has 15 amino acids. The CDR3 DNA follows: TGTGCCAGCAGCTGGGGAGGTTTGGTGAACACTGAAGCTTTCTTT. It encodes CASSWGGLVNTEAFF.

The rearrangement joins TRBV11-3 to TRBJ2-5; 10 bases align to TRBD1. The CDR3 length is 15 residues. J lost 5 bases, V lost 4 bases, and 7 bases had no gene match. Germline V gene data show CDR1 as SGHNT and CDR2 as YENEEA. CDR3 nucleotides: TGTGCCAGCAGCTCCCGGGACAGGGGTCGGGAGACCCAGTACTTC. Protein sequence: CASSSRDRGRETQYF.

This chain uses TRBV28 with TRBJ2-3; D might be TRBD2 (6 bases). The V gene lost 2 bases and the J gene lost 2 bases, with 11 bases spanning the gap. Germline CDR1 and CDR2: MDHEN and SYDVKM. The CDR3 covers 15 residues. CDR3 sequence reads: CASSLRGGDTDTQYF. CDR3 nucleotides: TGTGCCAGCAGTTTAAGGGGCGGGGACACAGATACGCAGTATTTT.

The J gene is TRBJ1-1, the V gene TRBV5-5, with no clear D. Germline V gives CDR1 SGHKS, CDR2 YYEKEE (reference sequence). The CDR3 is 13 residues long. Trimming removed 0 bases at V and 3 bases at J, with 6 bases between. Here the CDR3 reads CASSLGTDTEAFF. In DNA form, the CDR3 reads TGTGCCAGCAGCTTGGGGACGGACACTGAAGCTTTCTTT. The whole variable domain, filled in from reference TRBV5-5 and TRBJ1-1, reads DAGVTQSPTHLIKTRGQQVTLRCSPISGHKSVSWYQQVLGQGPQFIFQYYEKEERGRGNFPDRFSARQFPNYSSELNVNALLLGDSALYLCASSLGTDTEAFFGQGTRLTVV.

The count of this clone is one. The CDR3 reads CASSSPGTGNTEAFF. CDR3 DNA sequence: TGTGCCAGCAGTTCTCCCGGGACGGGAAACACTGAAGCTTTCTTT. This rearrangement joins TRBV28 to TRBJ1-1, with D maybe TRBD1 (5 bases). This CDR3 has 15 residues. CDR1 MDHEN and CDR2 SYDVKM come from the germline V gene. V was pared by 4 bases and J by 2 bases, with 14 bases between.